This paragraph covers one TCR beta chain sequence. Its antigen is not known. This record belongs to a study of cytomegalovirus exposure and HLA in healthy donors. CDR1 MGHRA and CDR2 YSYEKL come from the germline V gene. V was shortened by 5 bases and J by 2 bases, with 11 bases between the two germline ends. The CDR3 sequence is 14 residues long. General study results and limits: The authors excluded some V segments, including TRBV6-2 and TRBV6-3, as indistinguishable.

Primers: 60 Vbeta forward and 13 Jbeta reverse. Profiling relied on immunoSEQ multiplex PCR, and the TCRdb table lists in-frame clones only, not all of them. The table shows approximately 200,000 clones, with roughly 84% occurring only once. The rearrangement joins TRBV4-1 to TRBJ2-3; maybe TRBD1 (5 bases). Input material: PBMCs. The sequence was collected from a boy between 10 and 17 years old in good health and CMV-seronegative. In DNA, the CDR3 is TGCGCCAGCAGCGCTGGCAGGGCCACAGATACGCAGTATTTT. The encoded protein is CASSAGRATDTQYF.